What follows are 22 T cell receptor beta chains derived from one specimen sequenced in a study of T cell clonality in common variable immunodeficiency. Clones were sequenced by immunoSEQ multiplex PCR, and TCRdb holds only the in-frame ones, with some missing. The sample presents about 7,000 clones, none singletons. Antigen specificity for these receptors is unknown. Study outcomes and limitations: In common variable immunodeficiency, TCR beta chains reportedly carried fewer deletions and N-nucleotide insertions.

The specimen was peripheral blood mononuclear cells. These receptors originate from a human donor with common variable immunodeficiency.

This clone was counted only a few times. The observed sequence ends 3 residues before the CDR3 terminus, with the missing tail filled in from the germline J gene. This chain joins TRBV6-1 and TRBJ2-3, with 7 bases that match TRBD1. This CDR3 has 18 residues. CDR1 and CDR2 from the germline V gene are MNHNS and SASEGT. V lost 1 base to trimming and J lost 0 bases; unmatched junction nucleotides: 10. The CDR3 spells CASSEVLYRGSSTDTQYF. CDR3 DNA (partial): TGTGCCAGCAGTGAAGTCCTTTACAGGGGCTCTAGCACAGATACG.

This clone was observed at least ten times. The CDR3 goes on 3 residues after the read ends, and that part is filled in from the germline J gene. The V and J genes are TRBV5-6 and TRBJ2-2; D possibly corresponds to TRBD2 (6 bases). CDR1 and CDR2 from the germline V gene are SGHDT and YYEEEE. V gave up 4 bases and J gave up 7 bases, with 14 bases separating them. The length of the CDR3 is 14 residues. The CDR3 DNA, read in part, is TGTGCCAGCAGCGCGGGACTTACGTACGGGGAG. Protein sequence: CASSAGLTYGE. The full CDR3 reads CASSAGLTYGELFF.

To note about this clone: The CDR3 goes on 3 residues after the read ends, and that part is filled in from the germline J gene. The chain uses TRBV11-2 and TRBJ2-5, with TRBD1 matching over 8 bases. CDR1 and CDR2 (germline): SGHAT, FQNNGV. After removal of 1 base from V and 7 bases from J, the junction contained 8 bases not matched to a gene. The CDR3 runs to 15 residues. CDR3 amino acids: CASSLVTGVMGTQYF. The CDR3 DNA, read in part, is TGTGCCAGCAGCTTAGTGACAGGGGTTATGGGGACC.

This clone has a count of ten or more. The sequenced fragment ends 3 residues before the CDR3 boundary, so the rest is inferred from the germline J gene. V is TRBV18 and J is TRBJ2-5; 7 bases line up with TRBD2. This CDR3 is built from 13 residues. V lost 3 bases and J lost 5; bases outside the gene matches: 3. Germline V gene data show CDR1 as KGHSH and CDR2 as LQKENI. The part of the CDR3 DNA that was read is TGTGCCAGCTCACCGTTAGCGGGTGAGACC. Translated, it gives CASSPLAGET. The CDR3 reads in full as CASSPLAGETQYF.

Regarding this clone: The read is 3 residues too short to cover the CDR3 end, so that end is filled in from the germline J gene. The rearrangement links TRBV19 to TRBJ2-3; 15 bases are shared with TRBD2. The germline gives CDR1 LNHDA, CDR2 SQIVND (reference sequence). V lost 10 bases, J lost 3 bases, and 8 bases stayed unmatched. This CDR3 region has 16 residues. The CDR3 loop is CATGGTSGRRTDTQYF. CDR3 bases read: TGTGCCACGGGAGGGACTAGCGGGAGGAGGACAGATACG.

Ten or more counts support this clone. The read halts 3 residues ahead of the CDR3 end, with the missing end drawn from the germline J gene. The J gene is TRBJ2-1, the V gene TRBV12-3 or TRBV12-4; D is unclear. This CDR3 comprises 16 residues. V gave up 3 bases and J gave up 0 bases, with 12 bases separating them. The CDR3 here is CASSFVPASSYNEQFF. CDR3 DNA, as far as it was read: TGTGCCAGCAGTTTCGTCCCCGCCAGCTCCTACAATGAG.

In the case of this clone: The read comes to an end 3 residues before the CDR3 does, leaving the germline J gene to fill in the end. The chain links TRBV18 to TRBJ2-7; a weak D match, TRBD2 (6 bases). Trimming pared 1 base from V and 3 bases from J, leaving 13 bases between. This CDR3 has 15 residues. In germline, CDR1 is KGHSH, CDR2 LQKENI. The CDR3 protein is CASSPLPGGDYEQYF. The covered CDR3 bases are TGTGCCAGCTCACCACTCCCCGGAGGGGACTACGAG.

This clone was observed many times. CDR3 DNA, as far as it was read: TGTGCCAGCAGCCCGGGACAGGGGACAGATACG. It yields the protein CASSPGQGTDT. The whole CDR3 protein reads CASSPGQGTDTQYF. The chain combines TRBV7-2 with TRBJ2-3; 10 nucleotides line up with TRBD1. From the germline J gene comes the end of the CDR3, since the read stops 3 residues before it. Losses at the gene ends were 5 bases for V and 3 bases for J; bases not matched to a gene: 2. In germline, CDR1 is SGHTA, CDR2 FQGNSA. The CDR3 contains 14 residues.

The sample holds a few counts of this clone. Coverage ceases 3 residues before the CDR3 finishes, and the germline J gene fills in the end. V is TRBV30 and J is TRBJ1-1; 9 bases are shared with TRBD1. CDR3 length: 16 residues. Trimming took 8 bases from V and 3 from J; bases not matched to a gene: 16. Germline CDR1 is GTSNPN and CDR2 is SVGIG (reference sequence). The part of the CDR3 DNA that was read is TGTGCCGGCGGGACAGGGTCAATCTCAACGGACACTGAA. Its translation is CAGGTGSISTDTE. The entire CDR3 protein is CAGGTGSISTDTEAFF.

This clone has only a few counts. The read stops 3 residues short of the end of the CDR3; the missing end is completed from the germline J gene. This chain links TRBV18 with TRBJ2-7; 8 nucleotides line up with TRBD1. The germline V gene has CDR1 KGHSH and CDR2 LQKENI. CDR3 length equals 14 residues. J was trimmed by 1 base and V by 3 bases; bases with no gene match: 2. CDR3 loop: CASSPGQASYEQYF. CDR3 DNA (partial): TGTGCCAGCTCACCGGGACAGGCGTCCTACGAG.

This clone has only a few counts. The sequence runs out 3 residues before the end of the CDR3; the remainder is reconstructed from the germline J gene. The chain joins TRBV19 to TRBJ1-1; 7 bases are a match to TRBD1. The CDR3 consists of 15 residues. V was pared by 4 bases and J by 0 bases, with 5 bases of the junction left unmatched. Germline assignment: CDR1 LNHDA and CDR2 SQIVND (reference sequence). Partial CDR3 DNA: TGTGCCAGTAGTAATTTGGGACAGTTGAACACTGAA. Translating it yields CASSNLGQLNTE. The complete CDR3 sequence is CASSNLGQLNTEAFF.

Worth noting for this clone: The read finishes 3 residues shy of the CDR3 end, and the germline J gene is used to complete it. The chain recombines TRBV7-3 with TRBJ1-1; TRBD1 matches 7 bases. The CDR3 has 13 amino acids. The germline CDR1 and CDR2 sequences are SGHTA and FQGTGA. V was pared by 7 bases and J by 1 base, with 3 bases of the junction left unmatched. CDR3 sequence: CASTQGENTEAFF. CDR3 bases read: TGTGCCAGCACCCAGGGGGAGAACACTGAA.

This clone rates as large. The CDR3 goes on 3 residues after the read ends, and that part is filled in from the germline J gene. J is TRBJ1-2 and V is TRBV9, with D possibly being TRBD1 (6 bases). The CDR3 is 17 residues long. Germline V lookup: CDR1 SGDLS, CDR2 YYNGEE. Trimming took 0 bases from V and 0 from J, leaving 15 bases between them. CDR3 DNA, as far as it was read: TGTGCCAGCAGCGTAGCTTCCGAGGGGACAACTAACTATGGC. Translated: CASSVASEGTTNYG. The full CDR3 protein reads CASSVASEGTTNYGYTF.

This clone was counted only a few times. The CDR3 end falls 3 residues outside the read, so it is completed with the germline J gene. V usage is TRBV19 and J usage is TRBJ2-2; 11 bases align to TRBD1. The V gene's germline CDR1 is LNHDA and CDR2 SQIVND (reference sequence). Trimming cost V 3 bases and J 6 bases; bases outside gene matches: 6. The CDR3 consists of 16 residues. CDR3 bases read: TGTGCCAGTAGTATCCTACCGGGACAGGGGGCCGGGGAG. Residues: CASSILPGQGAGE. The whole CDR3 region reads CASSILPGQGAGELFF.

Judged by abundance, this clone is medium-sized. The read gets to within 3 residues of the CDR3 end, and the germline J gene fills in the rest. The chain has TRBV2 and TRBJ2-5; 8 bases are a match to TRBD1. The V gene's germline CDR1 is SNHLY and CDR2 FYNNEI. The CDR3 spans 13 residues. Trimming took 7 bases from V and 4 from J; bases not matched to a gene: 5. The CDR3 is CASTGQEGETQYF. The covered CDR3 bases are TGTGCCAGCACGGGACAGGAGGGAGAGACC. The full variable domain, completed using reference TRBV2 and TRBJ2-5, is EPEVTQTPSHQVTQMGQEVILRCVPISNHLYFYWYRQILGQKVEFLVSFYNNEISEKSEIFDDQFSVERPDGSNFTLKIRSTKLEDSAMYFCASTGQEGETQYFGPGTRLLVL.

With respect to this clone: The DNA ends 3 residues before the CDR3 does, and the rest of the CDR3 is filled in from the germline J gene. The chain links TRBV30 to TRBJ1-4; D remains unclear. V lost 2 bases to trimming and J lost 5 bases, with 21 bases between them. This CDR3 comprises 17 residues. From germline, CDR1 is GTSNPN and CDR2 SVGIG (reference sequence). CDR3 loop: CAWSSTYRVIGNEKLFF. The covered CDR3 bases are TGTGCCTGGAGTTCAACCTACCGGGTGATCGGGAATGAAAAA.

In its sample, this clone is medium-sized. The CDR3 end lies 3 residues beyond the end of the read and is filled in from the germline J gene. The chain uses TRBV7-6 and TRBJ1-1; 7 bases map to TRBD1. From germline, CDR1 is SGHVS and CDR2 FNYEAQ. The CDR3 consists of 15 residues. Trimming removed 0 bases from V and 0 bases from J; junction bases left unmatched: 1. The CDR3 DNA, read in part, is TGTGCCAGCAGCTTAGCGACAGGGCTGAACACTGAA. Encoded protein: CASSLATGLNTE. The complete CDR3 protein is CASSLATGLNTEAFF.

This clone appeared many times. The part of the CDR3 DNA that was read is TGCAGTGCTAGATTAGCGGGAGTACAAGAGACC. It translates to CSARLAGVQET. The whole CDR3 protein is CSARLAGVQETQYF. The chain has TRBV20-1 and TRBJ2-5, with 9 positions matching TRBD2. The CDR3 end lies 3 residues beyond the end of the read and is filled in from the germline J gene. CDR3 size: 14 residues. The V gene end was trimmed by 2 bases and the J gene end by 2 bases; junction bases not matched to a gene: 3. Germline CDR1 reads DFQATT; CDR2 reads SNEGSKA (reference sequence).

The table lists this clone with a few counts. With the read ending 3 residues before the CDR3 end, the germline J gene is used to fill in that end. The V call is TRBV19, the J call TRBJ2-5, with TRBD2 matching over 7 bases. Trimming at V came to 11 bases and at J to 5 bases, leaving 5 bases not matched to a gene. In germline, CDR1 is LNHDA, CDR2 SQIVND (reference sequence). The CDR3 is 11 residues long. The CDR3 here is CASSGGETQYF. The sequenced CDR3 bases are TGTGCCTCCTCGGGGGGTGAGACC.

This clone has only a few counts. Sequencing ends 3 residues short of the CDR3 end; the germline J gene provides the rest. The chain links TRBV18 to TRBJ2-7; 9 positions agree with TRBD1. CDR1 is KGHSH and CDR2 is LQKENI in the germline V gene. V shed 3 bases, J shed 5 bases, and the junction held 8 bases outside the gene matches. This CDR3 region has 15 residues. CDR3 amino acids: CASSPPGQGVHEQYF. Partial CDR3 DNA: TGTGCCAGCTCACCCCCGGGACAGGGAGTCCACGAG.

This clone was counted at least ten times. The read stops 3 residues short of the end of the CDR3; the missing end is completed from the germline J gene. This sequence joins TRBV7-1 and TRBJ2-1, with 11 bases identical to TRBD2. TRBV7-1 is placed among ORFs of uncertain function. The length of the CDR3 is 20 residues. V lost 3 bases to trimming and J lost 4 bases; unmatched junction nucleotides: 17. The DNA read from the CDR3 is TGTGCCAGCAGCTCCTACAGGGATGGGTCTAGCGGGAGGATTTACAATGAG. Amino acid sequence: CASSSYRDGSSGRIYNE. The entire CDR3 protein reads CASSSYRDGSSGRIYNEQFF.

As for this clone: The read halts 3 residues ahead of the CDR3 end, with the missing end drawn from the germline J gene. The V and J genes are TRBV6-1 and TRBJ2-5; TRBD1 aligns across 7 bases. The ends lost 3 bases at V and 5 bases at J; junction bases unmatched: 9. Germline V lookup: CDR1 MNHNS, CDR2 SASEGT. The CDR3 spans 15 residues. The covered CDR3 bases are TGTGCCAGCAGTGAGTTGGTAGGGGGCGGTGAGACC. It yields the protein CASSELVGGGET. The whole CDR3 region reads CASSELVGGGETQYF.